This TCR beta chain was sequenced in a study of blood T cell repertoires in COVID-19. Overall study context: The United States, Italy and Spain supplied acute and convalescent COVID-19 samples. PBMCs, B-cell-depleted T cells, or T cells were the source of the cDNA or gDNA that made up the material.

In the study's own analysis: Researchers report that nucleated cell counts were estimated from reference gene primer amplification. Assay: immunoSEQ multiplex PCR; the TCRdb copy retains only in-frame clones and omits some. V and J calls and clone size are given by that table; D and trimming were obtained from the DNA. The sample yields tens of thousands of clones, around 88% seen once. Germline-derived CDR1 and CDR2 are MNHEY and SVGAGI. This CDR3 has 15 residues. V lost 0 bases, J lost 1 base, and 10 bases lay in between. The clonotype was recovered from a man aged 55 to 70 with acute or convalescent COVID-19. V is TRBV6-5 and J is TRBJ2-7; TRBD2 might be the D (5 bases). Sequenced material: peripheral blood. The CDR3 sequence: CASSYSERRSYEQYF. The CDR3 DNA sequence: TGTGCCAGCAGTTACTCGGAGCGGCGATCCTACGAGCAGTACTTC.